This T cell receptor (beta chain) was sequenced in a study of CD8 T cells in ankylosing spondylitis (dated by TCRdb to about 2017). Study-level background: T cell receptor beta repertoires were profiled in healthy donors and ankylosing spondylitis patients so that disease-linked TCR variants could be found. Peripheral blood was sampled, and synovial fluid was also collected from ankylosing spondylitis patients. The full study cohort was made up of approximately 24 ankylosing spondylitis patients and 108 healthy donors.

Broader findings and caveats from the paper: Significant enrichment of the disease-linked clones was reported in matched synovial fluid samples from ankylosing spondylitis patients. The disease-linked clones showed a CD8+ phenotype and occurred at relatively low frequencies in peripheral blood. Some TCR beta motif variants had previously been reported in synovial fluid and blood of reactive arthritis patients, which suggested common disease-initiation mechanisms. A TCR beta motif made up of eight highly homologous amino acid variants appeared to be characteristic of blood from ankylosing spondylitis patients.

The germline V end is reduced by 1 base and the J end by 15 bases; junction bases left unmatched: 6. From its cysteine to its phenylalanine, the CDR3 spans 12 amino acids. Only CDR3 DNA remains: 36 bases, in frame from the first base. The CDR1 and CDR2 encoded by the germline V gene (reference sequence) are DFQATT and SNEGSKA. Reads for this sample came from an Illumina HiSeq 2500. Quantitative 5'-RACE with molecular barcodes was the method used to prepare the TCR beta libraries. The study's own analysis went as follows. A new computational method based on a probabilistic model of VDJ rearrangement was used to identify disease-linked TCR variants. TCRdb reanalyzed the raw reads on its own, using fastp at Q25 for trimming and MiXCR for clone calling, and kept in-frame beta chains. Rows matching on CDR3 protein sequence are summarized as one entry with the most common DNA and genes. TCRdb, rather than the study authors, made the V and J calls. The sample yields 330,000 or so distinct CDR3 sequences; roughly 8% were counted once. The ten most abundant clones make up just over 14% of the sample.

This clonotype was recorded a few times. Its recognized antigen is unknown. Base qualities are not provided; no much larger clone lies one nucleotide away. The sample comprised blood, either unsorted or a sorted T cell fraction (not recorded which). The V and J segments used are TRBV20-1 and TRBJ2-1; 10 junctional bases match TRBD2. The receptor's source is a male donor with ankylosing spondylitis. The DNA sequence follows: TGCAGTGCTAGAGGGGGGACTAGCGAGTCGTTCTTC. It translates as CSARGGTSESFF.